A single sample is the source of the 14 T cell receptor beta chains below, sequenced in a study of molecular identifiers for immune sequencing clone quantification. TCRdb re-analysed the PCR reads in MiXCR, keeping a single row per CDR3 protein. The sample lists some 590,000 distinct CDR3 sequences, 25% seen once, with about 0.84% in the top ten. The sequenced sample consisted of naive CD8+ T cells from blood, with Jurkat cell RNA spiked in. Stated subset: FACS-sorted CD8+CD4-CCR7+CD45RA+ naive T cells. The receptor source for this set is a human donor in good health. Some libraries in this study had Jurkat cell RNA spiked in.

In its sample, this clonotype was seen many times. This sequence joins TRBV12-3 or TRBV12-4 and TRBJ1-2, with D hard to call. This CDR3 contains 13 residues. The V end was cut by 3 bases, the J end by 5 bases, with 10 bases between. CDR3 in amino acids: CASSFGPTYGYTF. Written as DNA, the CDR3 is TGTGCCAGCAGTTTTGGCCCGACATATGGCTACACCTTC.

In its sample, this clonotype was seen many times. CDR3 sequence: CSVEDGYSYEQYF. CDR3 coding DNA: TGCAGCGTTGAAGACGGTTACTCCTACGAGCAGTACTTC. The genes are TRBV29-1 and TRBJ2-7; D gene uncertain. Germline V gene lookup returns CDR1 SQVTM and CDR2 ANQGSEA. The ends were cut back, 0 bases at V and 0 bases at J, with 6 bases in the middle. The CDR3 contains 13 residues.

This chain connects TRBV27 to TRBJ2-5; the D call may be TRBD1 or TRBD2 (5 bases each). The CDR3 contains 14 residues. V gave up 1 base and J gave up 2 bases, with 8 bases separating them. CDR1 is MNHEY, CDR2 SMNVEV, per germline (reference sequence). The CDR3 here is CASSLLGEQETQYF. In DNA form, the CDR3 reads TGTGCCAGCAGTTTATTAGGGGAGCAAGAGACCCAGTACTTC.

Concerning this clonotype itself: A much larger clone differs from this one at a single base, so this may be a read error. The rearrangement uses TRBV2 and TRBJ1-1; tentative D call: TRBD1 (6 bases). The CDR3 loop spans 18 amino acids. The V and J ends lost 3 bases and 0 bases respectively, with 20 bases between them. Looked up from germline, CDR1 is SNHLY and CDR2 is FYNNEI. The CDR3 spells CASSDTRGALPMNTEAFF. DNA for the CDR3: TGTGCCAGCAGTGATACAAGGGGGGCCCTACCCATGAACACTGAAGCTTTCTTT.

This clonotype occurred a few times. The V and J genes are TRBV5-4 and TRBJ2-2; D tentatively reads TRBD1 or TRBD2 (5 bases each). Per germline, CDR1 SGHNT and CDR2 YYREEE (reference sequence). V was cut by 4 bases and J by 3 bases, with 19 bases left in between. CDR3 length: 17 residues. DNA of the CDR3: TGTGCCAGCAGCGGAGGTGTGGGGGTCCTGGACACCGGGGAGCTGTTTTTT. It encodes CASSGGVGVLDTGELFF.

At least ten counts were recorded for this clonotype. V gene TRBV5-6 combines with J gene TRBJ1-1; TRBD1 agrees at 8 bases. Germline CDR1 SGHDT, CDR2 YYEEEE. V dropped 1 base and J dropped 5; count of bases not matched to a gene: 4. This CDR3 has 14 amino acids. The CDR3 sequence is CASSLRQGSTEAFF. The CDR3 DNA is TGTGCCAGCAGCTTGCGACAGGGGAGTACTGAAGCTTTCTTT.

There are many counts of this clonotype. CDR3 DNA: TGCAGTGCGCACGTACAGAGAGGGACACAAGAGACCCAGTACTTC. This encodes CSAHVQRGTQETQYF. The chain recombines TRBV20-1 with TRBJ2-5; maybe TRBD1 (6 bases). The V gene's germline CDR1 is DFQATT and CDR2 SNEGSKA (reference sequence). Trimming removed 6 bases at V and 2 bases at J, with 19 bases between. The CDR3 has 15 amino acids.

Ten or more counts support this clonotype. The genes are TRBV12-3 or TRBV12-4 and TRBJ2-3; the match to TRBD2 covers 10 bases. There are 16 residues in the CDR3. V shed 5 bases and J 2 bases; nucleotides not matched to a gene: 7. The CDR3: CASSLWTSGYTDTQYF. CDR3 sequence (DNA): TGTGCCAGCAGTCTTTGGACTAGCGGCTACACAGATACGCAGTATTTT.

This clonotype was recorded a few times. V usage is TRBV4-3 and J usage is TRBJ2-4, with 12 bases lining up with TRBD2. V gave up 0 bases and J gave up 3 bases; unmatched junction bases: 9. The CDR3 contains 19 residues. Germline V gene lookup returns CDR1 LGHNA and CDR2 YSLEER. CDR3 nucleotides: TGCGCCAGCAGCCAAGATTGGCCTAGCGGGGGGGCCGTCAAAAACATTCAGTACTTC. Residues: CASSQDWPSGGAVKNIQYF.

This sequence joins TRBV12-3 or TRBV12-4 and TRBJ2-7, with D perhaps TRBD2 (7 bases). Trimming shortened V by 1 base and J by 3 bases, and 16 bases separated the two germline ends. The CDR3 runs 16 residues. This chain's CDR3 is CASSLVGGDAVYEQYF. In DNA, the CDR3 is TGTGCCAGCAGTTTAGTAGGGGGGGACGCGGTCTACGAGCAGTACTTC.

This clonotype was detected ten times or more. The chain recombines TRBV27 with TRBJ1-5; TRBD1 matches at 7 bases. Germline assignment: CDR1 MNHEY and CDR2 SMNVEV (reference sequence). The CDR3 loop spans 14 amino acids. J lost 3 bases, V lost 6 bases, and 5 bases had no gene match. CDR3 coding DNA: TGTGCCAGCAGCCGACAGGGCAACAATCAGCCCCAGCATTTT. The encoded protein is CASSRQGNNQPQHF.

The chain couples TRBV7-9 to TRBJ2-7; D is unresolved. The length of the CDR3 is 16 residues. Deletions cut 2 bases from V and 2 bases from J, with 16 bases between. CDR1 SEHNR and CDR2 FQNEAQ come from the germline V gene (reference sequence). Written as DNA, the CDR3 is TGTGCCAGCAGCTTAACCCCACGTGGGCGGACCTACGAGCAGTACTTC. Translation: CASSLTPRGRTYEQYF.

The V call is TRBV5-8, the J call TRBJ1-1; D remains unclear. The germline gives CDR1 SGHTS, CDR2 YDEGEE. V lost 0 bases and J 4 bases, leaving 10 bases between the germline ends. The CDR3 has 14 amino acids. The CDR3 region is CASSLAGGSTEAFF. The DNA of the CDR3 is TGTGCCAGCAGCTTGGCAGGAGGGTCCACTGAAGCTTTCTTT.

This clonotype appeared once. This chain uses TRBV11-2 with TRBJ1-6; D may be TRBD1 (6 bases). V lost 2 bases to trimming and J lost 0 bases, with 11 bases between them. In germline, CDR1 is SGHAT, CDR2 FQNNGV. The length of the CDR3 is 17 residues. In nucleotides, the CDR3 is TGTGCCAGCAGCTTACGTGACAGGAGCTCCTATAATTCACCCCTCCACTTT. Translated: CASSLRDRSSYNSPLHF.